What follows is one T cell receptor (beta chain) and its context. As yet, its antigen is unknown. The data originate from a study of T cell responses to AZD1222 COVID-19 vaccine. This table comes from immunoSEQ multiplex PCR, and its TCRdb copy is limited to in-frame clones, with some not included. The sample records about 140,000 clones, 88% being singletons. Study conclusions and caveats: Most donors were white British, females outnumbered males, and clonal diversity was possibly underestimated.

Source: peripheral blood, taken 28 days after the second AZD1222 dose. The receptor comes from an adult who received the AZD1222 COVID-19 vaccine.

CDR3: CASRYDRSGEAFF. Written as DNA, the CDR3 is TGTGCCAGCAGATACGACAGGTCTGGTGAAGCTTTCTTT. This chain links TRBV11-1 with TRBJ1-1, with D possibly TRBD1 on 6 matching bases. This CDR3 spans 13 amino acids. The V gene lost 6 bases and the J gene lost 7 bases, with 15 bases spanning the gap. CDR1 is SGHAT and CDR2 is FQDESV in the germline V gene (reference sequence). The variable domain in full, completed from reference TRBV11-1 and TRBJ1-1, reads EAEVAQSPRYKITEKSQAVAFWCDPISGHATLYWYRQILGQGPELLVQFQDESVVDDSQLPKDRFSAERLKGVDSTLKIQPAELGDSAMYLCASRYDRSGEAFFGQGTRLTVV.